These 5 T cell receptor beta chains originate from one sample sequenced in a study of a mutant IDH1 vaccine in newly diagnosed glioma. Their cognate antigens are unknown. Time point indicated: week 35, safety follow-up. Every vaccine dose comprised 300 ug of mutant IDH1 20-mer peptide plus topical imiquimod. Assay: immunoSEQ multiplex PCR; the TCRdb copy retains only in-frame clones and omits some. The table lists tens of thousands of clones, roughly 80% of them singletons. The sample here was PBMCs, taken from a glioma patient whose treatment included an IDH1 peptide vaccine. The receptors were sampled from a man aged 35 to 55 with glioma.

This chain uses TRBV30 with TRBJ1-5, with TRBD1 matching 8 bases. This CDR3 has 15 residues. J gave up 3 bases and V 4 bases, and 8 bases lay outside the gene matches. Looked up from germline, CDR1 is GTSNPN and CDR2 is SVGIG (reference sequence). CDR3 sequence (DNA): TGTGCCTGGACCCCGGGACAGGTGACCAATCAGCCCCAGCATTTT. Translated: CAWTPGQVTNQPQHF.

The chain combines TRBV29-1 with TRBJ2-1; 7 nucleotides agree with TRBD1. The J segment lost 8 bases and the V segment lost 6 bases, leaving 7 bases of the junction unmatched. This CDR3 has 12 amino acids. Germline lookup yields CDR1 SQVTM and CDR2 ANQGSEA. For the CDR3, the DNA is TGCAGCGTGAACCAGGGGGTCCATGAGCAGTTCTTC. This sequence encodes CSVNQGVHEQFF.

The rearrangement links TRBV11-2 to TRBJ2-3; TRBD2 aligns across 11 bases. The germline V gene has CDR1 SGHAT and CDR2 FQNNGV. The CDR3 extends over 14 amino acids. V was pared by 4 bases and J by 3 bases, with 0 bases of the junction left unmatched. CDR3: CASSSSGRTDTQYF. For the CDR3, the DNA is TGTGCCAGCAGCTCTAGCGGGAGGACAGATACGCAGTATTTT.

V is TRBV5-1 and J is TRBJ2-7; TRBD2 is a possible D gene (6 bases). Looked up from germline, CDR1 is SGHRS and CDR2 is YFSETQ. V dropped 3 bases and J dropped 2 bases, with 18 bases sitting between them. The CDR3 is made up of 16 amino acids. In DNA form, the CDR3 reads TGCGCCAGCAGCTCCCACGGGGGAGTGGGGGCCTACGAGCAGTACTTC. The encoded protein is CASSSHGGVGAYEQYF. Combining the CDR3 with reference TRBV5-1 and TRBJ2-7 gives the whole variable domain KAGVTQTPRYLIKTRGQQVTLSCSPISGHRSVSWYQQTPGQGLQFLFEYFSETQRNKGNFPGRFSGRQFSNSRSEMNVSTLELGDSALYLCASSSHGGVGAYEQYFGPGTRLTVT.

This CDR3 reads CASSQEGGTGDEKLFF. The CDR3 DNA reads TGTGCCAGCAGCCAAGAAGGTGGGACAGGGGATGAAAAACTGTTTTTT. The rearrangement uses TRBV4-2 and TRBJ1-4; TRBD1 agrees at 10 bases. CDR3 length: 16 amino acids. Germline V gene lookup returns CDR1 LGHNA and CDR2 YNFKEQ. Unmatched junction bases numbered 4, after V lost 0 bases and J lost 6 bases.